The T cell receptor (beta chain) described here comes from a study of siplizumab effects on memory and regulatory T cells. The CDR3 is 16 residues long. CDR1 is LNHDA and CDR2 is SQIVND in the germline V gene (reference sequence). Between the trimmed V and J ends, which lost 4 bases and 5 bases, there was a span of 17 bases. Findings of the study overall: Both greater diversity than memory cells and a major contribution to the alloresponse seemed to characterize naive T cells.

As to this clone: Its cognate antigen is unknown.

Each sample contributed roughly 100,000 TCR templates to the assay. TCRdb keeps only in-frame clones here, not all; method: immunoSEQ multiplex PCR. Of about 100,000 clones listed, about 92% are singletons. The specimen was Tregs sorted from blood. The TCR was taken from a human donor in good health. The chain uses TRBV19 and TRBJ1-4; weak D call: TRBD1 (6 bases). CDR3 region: CASSTTFGQPNEKLFF. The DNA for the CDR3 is TGTGCCAGTAGTACGACCTTTGGACAGCCAAATGAAAAACTGTTTTTT.